Shown below are 12 T cell receptor beta chains from a single sample sequenced in a study of type 1 regulatory T cells. Study findings and constraints: Compared with non-Tr1 cells, Tr1 cells showed a narrower TCR repertoire.

TCRdb ran MiXCR on the reads and lists one entry per CDR3 protein. The repertoire holds fewer than 80,000 distinct CDR3 sequences, roughly 20% seen once, with roughly 8.3% in the top ten. For these receptors, no antigen is known. The sample comprised cultured type 1 regulatory T (Tr1) cells, either the whole culture or a sorted fraction (not recorded which). The source of these receptors is a human donor in good health.

The table lists this clonotype with a few counts. The chain links TRBV20-1 to TRBJ2-1; 10 positions agree with TRBD2. With V trimmed by 0 bases and J by 5 bases, 7 bases remained unmatched. The germline V gene encodes CDR1 DFQATT and CDR2 SNEGSKA (reference sequence). The CDR3 loop spans 16 amino acids. CDR3: CSARDPGLAGDNEQFF. In DNA, the CDR3 is TGCAGTGCTAGAGATCCCGGGCTAGCGGGGGACAATGAGCAGTTCTTC.

This chain links TRBV15 with TRBJ2-7; 7 positions agree with TRBD2. The germline CDR1 and CDR2 sequences are LNHNV and YYDKDF (reference sequence). This CDR3 has 16 residues. V shed 0 bases and J 2 bases; nucleotides not matched to a gene: 7. The CDR3 DNA is TGTGCCACCAGCAGAGATCTGGCTAGCGGCGCCTACGAGCAGTACTTC. It is translated as CATSRDLASGAYEQYF.

The chain combines TRBV29-1 with TRBJ2-3; TRBD1 matches at 7 bases. Trimming removed 3 bases from V and 2 bases from J; junction bases left unmatched: 5. Germline CDR1 reads SQVTM; CDR2 reads ANQGSEA. CDR3 length equals 14 residues. The CDR3, as DNA: TGCAGCGTTGACGAGGGGGCCTCCACAGATACGCAGTATTTT. As protein: CSVDEGASTDTQYF.

With respect to this clonotype: The CDR3 end shows no conserved phenylalanine or tryptophan, and so a read error is likely. The rearrangement joins TRBV7-9 to TRBJ1-1; 8 positions match TRBD1. V lost 5 bases, J lost 4 bases, and 12 bases stayed unmatched. The CDR3 is made up of 16 amino acids. Germline-derived CDR1 and CDR2 are SEHNR and FQNEAQ (reference sequence). This chain's CDR3 is CASSPRVDRGRTEAFS. CDR3 DNA sequence: TGTGCCAGCAGCCCTAGGGTCGACAGGGGTCGCACTGAAGCTTTCTCT.

The chain couples TRBV7-9 to TRBJ2-6, with D possibly matching TRBD1 (6 bases). The CDR3 has 15 amino acids. Per the germline V gene, CDR1 is SEHNR and CDR2 is FQNEAQ (reference sequence). The ends were cut back, 5 bases at V and 4 bases at J, with 12 bases in the middle. CDR3 sequence: CASSPQGTGANVLTF. The CDR3, as DNA: TGTGCCAGCAGCCCTCAGGGGACGGGGGCCAACGTCCTGACTTTC.

This clonotype was seen only a few times. The rearrangement links TRBV24-1 to TRBJ2-3; 8 nucleotides match TRBD1. The length of the CDR3 is 14 residues. Trimming removed 9 bases from V and 2 bases from J; junction bases left unmatched: 6. Germline lookup yields CDR1 KGHDR and CDR2 SFDVKD. The CDR3 reads CATAQGAPTDTQYF. The CDR3 DNA reads as TGTGCCACCGCCCAGGGGGCGCCCACAGATACGCAGTATTTT.

The chain links TRBV5-5 to TRBJ2-5; 9 bases line up with TRBD1. From germline, CDR1 is SGHKS and CDR2 YYEKEE (reference sequence). V was pared by 8 bases and J by 7 bases, with 12 bases of the junction left unmatched. The CDR3 runs to 14 residues. The CDR3 nucleotides read TGTGCCAGTCAGCTTGAAGCGACAGGGGGGACCCAGTACTTC. Residues: CASQLEATGGTQYF.

The sample holds many counts of this clonotype. V and J are TRBV6-1 and TRBJ2-1; 8 positions match TRBD2. CDR1 MNHNS and CDR2 SASEGT come from the germline V gene. Trimming cost V 8 bases and J 6 bases; bases outside gene matches: 9. This CDR3 comprises 14 residues. The CDR3 sequence is CASGGTRTSNEQFF. For the CDR3, the DNA is TGTGCCAGCGGGGGGACTAGAACTAGCAATGAGCAGTTCTTC.

This chain connects TRBV7-2 to TRBJ2-3, with D possibly being TRBD1 (6 bases). Germline V gene lookup returns CDR1 SGHTA and CDR2 FQGNSA. The length of the CDR3 is 16 residues. The ends were cut back, 3 bases at V and 1 base at J, with 14 bases in the middle. The CDR3 nucleotides read TGTGCCAGCAGCTTGGGTCCAGGGGCTGGCACAGATACGCAGTATTTT. This gives the protein CASSLGPGAGTDTQYF. Full variable domain (outside the CDR3, taken from reference TRBV7-2 and TRBJ2-3): GAGVSQSPSNKVTEKGKDVELRCDPISGHTALYWYRQSLGQGLEFLIYFQGNSAPDKSGLPSDRFSAERTGGSVSTLTIQRTQQEDSAVYLCASSLGPGAGTDTQYFGPGTRLTVL.

The rearrangement joins TRBV4-2 to TRBJ2-1; D perhaps matches TRBD2 (6 bases). Germline V CDR1 and CDR2: LGHNA, YNFKEQ. This CDR3 contains 17 residues. Deletions cut 2 bases from V and 0 bases from J, with 14 bases between. The chain's CDR3 is CASSQFILASSYNEQFF. The CDR3 nucleotides read TGTGCCAGCAGCCAATTTATCCTAGCGAGCTCCTACAATGAGCAGTTCTTC.

The gene calls are TRBV28 and TRBJ2-2, with a tentative D call TRBD1 (6 bases). The CDR3 is 16 amino acids. The V gene lost 7 bases and the J gene lost 1 base, with 16 bases spanning the gap. Germline V gene sequence: CDR1 MDHEN, CDR2 SYDVKM. The CDR3 reads CASTFSGTLNTGELFF. CDR3 sequence (DNA): TGTGCCAGCACATTCTCCGGGACACTGAACACCGGGGAGCTGTTTTTT.

The chain carries TRBV7-8 and TRBJ2-1, with TRBD2 identical over 9 bases. The CDR3 has 15 amino acids. The V gene's germline CDR1 is SGHVS and CDR2 FQNEAQ. Unmatched junction bases numbered 8, after V lost 5 bases and J lost 6 bases. Written as DNA, the CDR3 is TGTGCCAGCAGCCGGGGGACTAGCTCCAGCAATGAGCAGTTCTTC. Translation: CASSRGTSSSNEQFF.